Each of the 8 T cell receptor beta chains below was sequenced from the same sample in a study of response to subunit inactivated influenza vaccine. TCRdb itself ran the RT-PCR reads through MiXCR, one entry per CDR3 protein. This table has some 550,000 distinct CDR3 sequences, approximately 22% appearing once. In addition, the sample was reused for a study of T cells expressing NK-cell markers. As that study records: 5'RACE template switching with UMIs produced the TCR beta cDNA.

Sequencing was performed on CD4+ T cells sorted from PBMCs, taken roughly 13 days after vaccination. The receptors stem from a man aged 50-60 years who received an inactivated influenza vaccine.

This clonotype was found a few times. V and J are TRBV20-1 and TRBJ2-7, with 7 positions matching TRBD2. The V and J ends lost 0 bases and 5 bases, in that order; junction bases with no gene match: 10. This CDR3 contains 15 residues. Germline CDR1 reads DFQATT; CDR2 reads SNEGSKA (reference sequence). The CDR3 region has the DNA TGCAGTGCTAGAGATCTAGGGCGGGAGCTCCACGAGCAGTACTTC. It encodes CSARDLGRELHEQYF.

This clonotype was recorded a few times. The chain uses TRBV3-1 and TRBJ1-5; TRBD1 aligns across 7 bases. CDR1 is LGHDT, CDR2 YNNKEL, per germline (reference sequence). The CDR3 is 13 amino acids. Losses at the gene ends were 3 bases for V and 7 bases for J; bases not matched to a gene: 3. The CDR3 is CASSHNRGQPQHF. CDR3 nucleotide sequence: TGTGCCAGCAGCCATAACAGGGGCCAGCCCCAGCATTTT.

In this sample, this clonotype turned up many times. J is TRBJ1-3 and V is TRBV3-1; D may be TRBD1 (6 bases). This CDR3 is 15 amino acids long. Trimming removed 1 base at V and 0 bases at J, with 7 bases between. Per germline, CDR1 LGHDT and CDR2 YNNKEL (reference sequence). The chain's CDR3 is CASSQAGVSGNTIYF. The DNA for the CDR3 is TGTGCCAGCAGCCAAGCAGGGGTCTCTGGAAACACCATATATTTT.

A remark on this clonotype: A much larger clone sits a single nucleotide away, making a read error possible. The chain joins TRBV5-1 to TRBJ1-1; D uncertain. This CDR3 has 12 residues. CDR1 is SGHRS, CDR2 YFSETQ, per germline. Here the CDR3 reads CASSLGQGEVFF. The DNA for the CDR3 is TGCGCCAGCAGCTTGGGACAAGGTGAAGTTTTCTTT.

This chain connects TRBV10-3 to TRBJ1-2; a weak D match, TRBD1 (6 bases). This CDR3 region has 12 residues. Germline V gene lookup returns CDR1 ENHRY and CDR2 SYGVKD. V lost 8 bases and J lost 8, with 15 bases in between. In nucleotides, the CDR3 is TGTGCCATCTCCCCAGGGGATAGGGGCTACACCTTC. It encodes CAISPGDRGYTF.

This chain joins TRBV20-1 and TRBJ2-7; 9 bases fit TRBD1. The V gene's germline CDR1 is DFQATT and CDR2 SNEGSKA (reference sequence). J gave up 1 base and V 6 bases, and 13 bases lay outside the gene matches. The CDR3 runs to 16 residues. CDR3 region: CSAREVPGQGSYEQYF. The CDR3, as DNA: TGCAGTGCCCGAGAAGTCCCGGGACAGGGTTCCTACGAGCAGTACTTC.

This clonotype was seen only a few times. CDR3 DNA: TGTGCCAGCAGCCAAGGACTGGCGGGGGTTCTGGACACCGGGGAGCTGTTTTTT. It translates to CASSQGLAGVLDTGELFF. The chain recombines TRBV4-2 with TRBJ2-2, with TRBD2 identical over 7 bases. The CDR3 has 18 amino acids. From germline, CDR1 is LGHNA and CDR2 YNFKEQ. V dropped 1 base and J dropped 3; count of bases not matched to a gene: 11.

This clonotype was counted between two and nine times. The V and J genes are TRBV6-1 and TRBJ1-4, with a possible D match to TRBD1 (6 bases). The germline V gene has CDR1 MNHNS and CDR2 SASEGT. The CDR3 loop spans 16 amino acids. V was trimmed by 6 bases and J by 8 bases, leaving 22 bases between them. The CDR3 here is CASSPYQTGRGEKLFF. The CDR3 DNA sequence: TGTGCCAGCAGCCCGTATCAAACAGGGAGAGGAGAAAAACTGTTTTTT.